This TCR beta chain was identified during a study of blood T cell repertoires in COVID-19 (dated by TCRdb to 2018 to 2021). Regarding the research as a whole: Samples from collaborators originated in the United States, Italy and Spain and spanned both the acute and convalescent phases of COVID-19. Where HLA class I and class II types were available, the types were taken from metadata supplied by the sample provider, not from assay-based typing. The sample metadata nearly always contained a de-identified subject ID, COVID-19 status, age in years and sex. Subjects who had been exposed to COVID-19, were actively infected with it, or had recovered from it provided the deeply sampled blood TCRbeta repertoires that made up the dataset. The repertoires were made available in a free public database intended to serve as a resource for research on the immune response to SARS-CoV-2. The prospective study material was composed of cDNA or gDNA derived from T cells, B-cell-depleted T cells, or PBMCs. The samples were drawn from the first 160 participants of the ongoing ImmuneRACE study and from some 1,300 subjects provided by 6 global collaborators. The paper as a whole reports these results and caveats: How much clinical and demographic metadata was included differed by source and by participant, and the metadata was provided uncurated.

The immunoSEQ Assay, a bias-controlled multiplex PCR, was used to amplify TCRbeta CDR3 regions from genomic DNA. As for the original processing: The number of nucleated cells in each sample was estimated by amplification of reference gene primers within the assay. To quantify the absolute abundance of each unique TCRbeta CDR3 rearrangement, sequence reads were collapsed and filtered. For each sample, productive Simpson clonality was calculated as the square root of Simpson's diversity index over productive rearrangements. TCRdb limited this immuneACCESS table to in-frame rearrangements with V and J called. A share of clones is missing; checked studies link under half to unresolved V genes, and the rest is unexplained. Clone size and the V and J calls come from that table; the DNA yielded D and trimming. This sample has 100,000 to 150,000 clones in its table, and approximately 86% of those were observed once. The top ten hold about 2.3% of the sample.

V is pared back by 1 base and J by 10 bases, with 8 bases lying between the germline termini. The germline V gene (reference sequence) specifies LGHDT as CDR1 and YNNKEL as CDR2. Including cysteine and phenylalanine, the CDR3 has 12 amino acids. The CDR3 DNA has 36 bases and is translated from base 1. A note on this clone: Its antigen is still unknown. No qualities accompany the bases; no much larger clone lies one base away.

Participants in the prospective study were aged about 18 to 89 years, lived in under 30 United States geographic areas, and enrolled through a virtual design. In the prospective study, participants were assigned to cohorts based on the clinical history participants reported in a screening survey and a study questionnaire. ImmuneRACE Cohort 3 recovered participants were defined by two consecutive negative NP/OP PCR tests, healthcare professional clearance, or symptom resolution. In the prospective study, whole blood, serum and a nasopharyngeal or oropharyngeal swab were collected from each participant by mobile phlebotomists. Participants in the prospective study had the option to provide additional blood draws and questionnaires over a 2-month period. Blood samples from the prospective study were shipped frozen or at room temperature prior to DNA extraction.

The sample taken for sequencing was PBMCs or T cells enriched from blood (not recorded which). The sequence links TRBV3-1 (or the pseudogene TRBV3-2) to TRBJ2-4; matching of 5 bases hints at TRBD2 as the D gene. This TCR was recovered from a woman aged 45-60 years who had recovered from COVID-19. The CDR3 protein sequence reads: CASSQAGRIQYF. The DNA sequence is TGTGCCAGCAGCCAAGCGGGAAGAATTCAGTACTTC.